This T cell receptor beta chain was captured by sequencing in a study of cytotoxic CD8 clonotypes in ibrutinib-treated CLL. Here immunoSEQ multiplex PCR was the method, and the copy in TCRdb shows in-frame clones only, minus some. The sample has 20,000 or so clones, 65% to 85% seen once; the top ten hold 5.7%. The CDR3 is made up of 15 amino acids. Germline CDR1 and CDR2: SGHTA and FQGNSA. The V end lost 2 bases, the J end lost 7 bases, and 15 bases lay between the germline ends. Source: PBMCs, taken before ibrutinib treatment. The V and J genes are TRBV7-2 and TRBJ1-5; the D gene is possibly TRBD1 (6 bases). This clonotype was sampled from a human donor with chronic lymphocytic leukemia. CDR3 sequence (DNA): TGTGCCAGCAGCTTAAACAGGGACAACTGGCAGCCCCAGCATTTT. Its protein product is CASSLNRDNWQPQHF.